A single sample gave rise to the 30 T cell receptor beta chains below, sequenced in a study of regulatory T cells in long-lasting Graves disease. Time point reported: persistent/refractory GD, antithyroid drugs over 5 years with positive TRAb. Extracted RNA from PBMCs served as the source of the TCR library. iRepertoire HTBI primers and Arm-PCR of CDR3 regions built TCR beta libraries. TCRdb processed the multiplex PCR reads anew with MiXCR; each CDR3 protein has one entry. The sample lists around 340,000 distinct CDR3 sequences, about 20% occurring once. The input for sequencing was peripheral blood mononuclear cells (PBMCs), taken when the disease was refractory, from a patient treated with antithyroid drugs. The receptors come from a female donor with Graves disease.

The gene calls are TRBV6-1 and TRBJ1-1, with TRBD1 as a possible D gene (5 bases). This CDR3 has 12 residues. Trimming took off 0 bases at V and 11 bases at J, with 10 bases between the two ends. CDR1 is MNHNS, CDR2 SASEGT, per germline. The CDR3 bases are TGTGCCAGCAGTGAAGCCCTCTGGGGGGCTTTCTTT. Its protein is CASSEALWGAFF.

This rearrangement joins TRBV7-9 to TRBJ2-7; 10 positions agree with TRBD1. Germline CDR1 reads SEHNR; CDR2 reads FQNEAQ (reference sequence). The V and J ends lost 3 bases and 5 bases, in that order; junction bases with no gene match: 4. CDR3 length equals 14 residues. CDR3 nucleotides: TGTGCCAGCAGCTTGGGACAGGGGACCCACGAGCAGTACTTC. It is translated as CASSLGQGTHEQYF.

This clonotype appeared many times. This rearrangement joins TRBV7-2 to TRBJ1-2, with TRBD1 matching over 7 bases. Germline lookup yields CDR1 SGHTA and CDR2 FQGNSA. CDR3 size: 16 residues. Losses at the gene ends were 5 bases for V and 4 bases for J; bases not matched to a gene: 13. The CDR3 DNA sequence: TGTGCCAGCAGCCTGAGGGGGCACCCCACTGGCTATGGCTACACCTTC. Translation gives CASSLRGHPTGYGYTF.

This clonotype was observed many times. This chain connects TRBV6-1 to TRBJ1-2; 10 positions match TRBD1. CDR3 length: 15 residues. The V segment lost 6 bases and the J segment 2 bases; nucleotides outside the gene matches: 6. Germline V gene lookup returns CDR1 MNHNS and CDR2 SASEGT. This chain's CDR3 is CASSPGQGWNYGYTF. The CDR3 nucleotides read TGTGCCAGCAGCCCGGGACAGGGGTGGAACTATGGCTACACCTTC.

This clonotype was detected ten times or more. This CDR3 reads CASSQDGRINEKLFF. CDR3 DNA: TGCGCCAGCAGCCAAGACGGACGGATTAATGAAAAACTGTTTTTT. The V and J genes are TRBV4-3 and TRBJ1-4; D is uncertain. Trimming stripped 0 bases from V and 4 bases from J, with 9 bases between. Germline V gene sequence: CDR1 LGHNA, CDR2 YSLEER. The CDR3 loop spans 15 amino acids.

This clonotype showed up just a few times. This rearrangement joins TRBV6-1 to TRBJ2-7; 9 nucleotides align to TRBD1. Germline V gene data show CDR1 as MNHNS and CDR2 as SASEGT. V lost 7 bases and J lost 3; bases outside the gene matches: 13. The CDR3 extends over 16 amino acids. The DNA for the CDR3 is TGTGCCAGCACTTCATCTAACACAGGGGGCTTCTACGAGCAGTACTTC. This encodes CASTSSNTGGFYEQYF.

DNA of the CDR3: TGTGCCAGCAGCGTAGATCAAGGGGATGGCTACACCTTC. It is translated as CASSVDQGDGYTF. The chain couples TRBV9 to TRBJ1-2, with D tentatively TRBD1 (5 bases). CDR1 is SGDLS, CDR2 YYNGEE, per germline. V was pared by 0 bases and J by 6 bases, with 9 bases between. The CDR3 is 13 residues long.

The J gene is TRBJ2-7, the V gene TRBV29-1; possibly TRBD2 for D (6 bases). V gave up 6 bases and J gave up 3 bases, with 15 bases separating them. Germline V gene lookup returns CDR1 SQVTM and CDR2 ANQGSEA. CDR3 size: 13 residues. CDR3 protein: CSVQARRGYEQYF. The CDR3 DNA reads TGCAGCGTACAGGCTAGGCGGGGCTACGAGCAGTACTTC.

This clonotype showed up many times. The rearrangement links TRBV27 to TRBJ2-5, with TRBD2 identical over 7 bases. The germline gives CDR1 MNHEY, CDR2 SMNVEV (reference sequence). The CDR3 has 15 amino acids. J lost 2 bases, V lost 0 bases, and 3 bases had no gene match. CDR3 nucleotides: TGTGCCAGCAGTTTATCGGGGCGGGGGCAAGAGACCCAGTACTTC. Translating gives CASSLSGRGQETQYF.

DNA of the CDR3: TGCGCCAGCAGCTTGGTACCTTATCTGGCGGGAGACAATGAGCAGTTCTTC. Its protein product is CASSLVPYLAGDNEQFF. This rearrangement joins TRBV5-1 to TRBJ2-1, with TRBD2 matching 7 bases. The J segment lost 5 bases and the V segment lost 0 bases, leaving 11 bases of the junction unmatched. CDR1 is SGHRS, CDR2 YFSETQ, per germline. The CDR3 totals 17 residues.

The chain has TRBV5-1 and TRBJ1-1; D is perhaps TRBD1 (5 bases). Trimming left V 6 bases short and J 1 base short, with 10 bases between. Germline V lookup: CDR1 SGHRS, CDR2 YFSETQ. The CDR3 is 13 amino acids. Written as DNA, the CDR3 is TGCGCCAGCACCCTGGGGACGAACACTGAAGCTTTCTTT. Translated, it gives CASTLGTNTEAFF.

Concerning this clonotype itself: One junction end disagrees with the germline gene, perhaps due to a read error. This chain joins TRBV6-5 and TRBJ2-7; possible D gene TRBD1, 5 bases. Germline CDR1 reads MNHEY; CDR2 reads SVGAGI. The CDR3 length is 15 residues. Here the CDR3 DNA reads TGTGCCAGCAGTCACTCGATGGCAGGGTCCTACGAGCAGTACTTC. Translation gives CASSHSMAGSYEQYF.

This clonotype was seen only a few times. V is TRBV29-1 and J is TRBJ1-3; 7 bases agree with TRBD1. The CDR3 runs to 14 residues. The V and J ends lost 6 bases and 5 bases, in that order; junction bases with no gene match: 10. Germline CDR1 is SQVTM and CDR2 is ANQGSEA. This chain's CDR3 is CSVREGGRRNTIYF. The CDR3 DNA reads TGCAGCGTCCGGGAAGGGGGCAGACGAAACACCATATATTTT. Based on the CDR3 plus reference TRBV29-1 and TRBJ1-3, the full variable domain is SAVISQKPSRDICQRGTSLTIQCQVDSQVTMMFWYRQQPGQSLTLIATANQGSEATYESGFVIDKFPISRPNLTFSTLTVSNMSPEDSSIYLCSVREGGRRNTIYFGEGSWLTVV.

This clonotype has more than one count but fewer than ten. This chain links TRBV20-1 with TRBJ1-1; 7 bases are a match to TRBD1. The ends lost 2 bases at V and 0 bases at J; junction bases unmatched: 9. CDR1 is DFQATT, CDR2 SNEGSKA, per germline (reference sequence). The CDR3 spans 16 residues. The CDR3 here is CSARSPLTGMNTEAFF. As DNA, the CDR3 is TGCAGTGCTAGAAGCCCCCTGACAGGGATGAACACTGAAGCTTTCTTT.

This clonotype was seen many times. CDR3 residues: CASSLQVSPLHF. The DNA of the CDR3 is TGTGCCAGCAGCCTACAGGTGTCTCCCCTCCACTTT. The chain uses TRBV3-1 and TRBJ1-6; possible D gene TRBD1, 5 bases. This CDR3 has 12 amino acids. Germline-derived CDR1 and CDR2 are LGHDT and YNNKEL (reference sequence). The V gene lost 4 bases and the J gene lost 13 bases, with 11 bases spanning the gap.

This clonotype was detected ten times or more. The rearrangement joins TRBV20-1 to TRBJ1-2, with no clear D. CDR1 is DFQATT and CDR2 is SNEGSKA in the germline V gene (reference sequence). The germline V and J ends were trimmed by 2 bases and 5 bases, with 9 bases remaining between them. The CDR3 has 12 residues. The CDR3 is CSARPGGYGYTF. Written as DNA, the CDR3 is TGCAGTGCTAGACCCGGTGGATATGGCTACACCTTC.

This clonotype occurred a few times. The J gene is TRBJ2-3, the V gene TRBV7-9; the match to TRBD2 covers 10 bases. Germline V gene lookup returns CDR1 SEHNR and CDR2 FQNEAQ (reference sequence). V shed 6 bases and J 9 bases; nucleotides not matched to a gene: 9. The CDR3 is made up of 14 amino acids. CDR3 residues: CASSLAGVIDTQYF. In DNA, the CDR3 is TGTGCCAGCAGTCTAGCGGGGGTAATCGACACGCAGTATTTT.

This clonotype has a count of ten or more. The chain joins TRBV7-8 to TRBJ2-7, with 7 positions matching TRBD1. Germline V CDR1 and CDR2: SGHVS, FQNEAQ. V dropped 5 bases and J dropped 3; count of bases not matched to a gene: 4. The CDR3 has 13 amino acids. Here the CDR3 DNA reads TGTGCCAGCAGCATGGGACAGTTCTACGAGCAGTACTTC. Amino acids: CASSMGQFYEQYF.

This clonotype was recorded only once. A much bigger clone sits one base away, suggesting this may be a read error. This chain joins TRBV18 and TRBJ1-1; perhaps TRBD1 as D (6 bases). Germline V CDR1 and CDR2: KGHSH, LQKENI. The CDR3 contains 15 residues. The germline V and J ends were trimmed by 6 bases and 3 bases, with 17 bases remaining between them. The CDR3 loop reads CASSLDSALDTEAFF. CDR3 DNA sequence: TGTGCCAGCTCGCTGGACAGCGCCCTGGACACTGAAGCTTTCTTT.

V and J are TRBV5-5 and TRBJ1-5; D remains ambiguous. The V end lost 4 bases, the J end lost 5 bases, and 13 bases lay between the germline ends. Germline-derived CDR1 and CDR2 are SGHKS and YYEKEE (reference sequence). This CDR3 comprises 14 residues. The CDR3 is CASSQSWADQPQHF. CDR3 coding DNA: TGTGCCAGCAGCCAAAGCTGGGCCGATCAGCCCCAGCATTTT. Using reference TRBV5-5 and TRBJ1-5 for the parts outside the CDR3, the full variable domain is DAGVTQSPTHLIKTRGQQVTLRCSPISGHKSVSWYQQVLGQGPQFIFQYYEKEERGRGNFPDRFSARQFPNYSSELNVNALLLGDSALYLCASSQSWADQPQHFGDGTRLSIL.

This clonotype was counted ten times or more. CDR3 sequence: CASSQTGGGNEKLFF. In nucleotides, the CDR3 is TGCGCCAGCAGCCAGACAGGGGGCGGCAATGAAAAACTGTTTTTT. V and J are TRBV4-3 and TRBJ1-4; 10 positions match TRBD1. This CDR3 comprises 15 residues. Germline loops: CDR1 LGHNA, CDR2 YSLEER. J lost 5 bases, V lost 3 bases, and 3 bases had no gene match.

This clonotype was observed a few times. J is TRBJ1-1 and V is TRBV5-1, with TRBD1 matching 8 bases. This CDR3 comprises 15 residues. The germline CDR1 and CDR2 sequences are SGHRS and YFSETQ. V lost 4 bases and J lost 1; bases outside the gene matches: 6. This CDR3 reads CASSGGQGQNTEAFF. As DNA, the CDR3 is TGCGCCAGCAGCGGAGGACAGGGCCAGAACACTGAAGCTTTCTTT.

This clonotype was seen at least ten times. This chain connects TRBV19 to TRBJ1-1, with TRBD1 matching 7 bases. V lost 8 bases and J lost 6; bases outside the gene matches: 3. Germline assignment: CDR1 LNHDA and CDR2 SQIVND (reference sequence). The CDR3 is made up of 11 amino acids. The CDR3 is CASRRGAEAFF. The CDR3 nucleotides are TGTGCCAGTCGCAGGGGGGCTGAAGCTTTCTTT.

This chain connects TRBV27 to TRBJ2-2; 9 nucleotides line up with TRBD1. This CDR3 is 14 amino acids long. Trimming cost V 4 bases and J 6 bases; bases outside gene matches: 3. Germline CDR1 MNHEY, CDR2 SMNVEV (reference sequence). Here the CDR3 DNA reads TGTGCCAGCAGTTGGACAGGGGCCCCCGGGGAGCTGTTTTTT. Its protein product is CASSWTGAPGELFF.

This clonotype was seen at least ten times. The CDR3 reads CASGNLRDRDSPLHF. In nucleotides, the CDR3 is TGTGCCAGCGGAAACCTACGCGACCGTGATTCACCCCTCCACTTT. This sequence joins TRBV2 and TRBJ1-6; no firm D call. The CDR3 is 15 amino acids. The ends were cut back, 8 bases at V and 8 bases at J, with 19 bases in the middle. CDR1 is SNHLY and CDR2 is FYNNEI in the germline V gene. The full variable domain, in which reference TRBV2 and TRBJ1-6 provide the parts outside the CDR3, is EPEVTQTPSHQVTQMGQEVILRCVPISNHLYFYWYRQILGQKVEFLVSFYNNEISEKSEIFDDQFSVERPDGSNFTLKIRSTKLEDSAMYFCASGNLRDRDSPLHFGNGTRLTVT.

This rearrangement joins TRBV29-1 to TRBJ2-5, with TRBD2 matching 8 bases. Germline CDR1 and CDR2: SQVTM and ANQGSEA. The trim removed 5 bases at V and 5 bases at J, leaving 16 bases unmatched. There are 16 residues in the CDR3. This chain's CDR3 is CSVNGGSGRGGETQYF. The CDR3 nucleotides read TGCAGCGTTAACGGGGGAAGCGGGAGAGGAGGGGAGACCCAGTACTTC.

This clonotype was detected ten times or more. This sequence joins TRBV19 and TRBJ1-2; 8 bases are a match to TRBD1. The length of the CDR3 is 14 residues. Germline loops: CDR1 LNHDA, CDR2 SQIVND (reference sequence). The V gene end was trimmed by 5 bases and the J gene end by 7 bases; junction bases not matched to a gene: 9. The CDR3 spells CASSLSQGASGYTF. The DNA for the CDR3 is TGTGCCAGTAGTCTATCGCAGGGGGCGAGTGGCTACACCTTC.

Ten or more counts support this clonotype. This rearrangement joins TRBV12-3 or TRBV12-4 to TRBJ1-5; D uncertain. Trimming took 5 bases from V and 7 from J, leaving 12 bases between them. The CDR3 extends over 13 amino acids. The CDR3 bases are TGTGCCAGCAGTCCCTCGGGTGGACAGCCCCAGCATTTT. As protein: CASSPSGGQPQHF.

Only a few counts were recorded for this clonotype. The rearrangement uses TRBV6-1 and TRBJ1-1; D gene uncertain. Trimming cost V 6 bases and J 3 bases, with 8 bases left between them. Germline CDR1 is MNHNS and CDR2 is SASEGT. This CDR3 spans 12 amino acids. The CDR3 region has the DNA TGTGCCAGCAGACTCGCAGACACTGAAGCTTTCTTT. This codes for CASRLADTEAFF.

This clonotype was recorded at least ten times. V and J are TRBV12-3 or TRBV12-4 and TRBJ2-5, with TRBD2 matching 16 bases. This CDR3 has 17 residues. The ends lost 5 bases at V and 2 bases at J; junction bases unmatched: 5. CDR3 nucleotides: TGTGCCAGCAGTCACGGGACTAGCGGGAGGGGACAAGAGACCCAGTACTTC. This encodes CASSHGTSGRGQETQYF.